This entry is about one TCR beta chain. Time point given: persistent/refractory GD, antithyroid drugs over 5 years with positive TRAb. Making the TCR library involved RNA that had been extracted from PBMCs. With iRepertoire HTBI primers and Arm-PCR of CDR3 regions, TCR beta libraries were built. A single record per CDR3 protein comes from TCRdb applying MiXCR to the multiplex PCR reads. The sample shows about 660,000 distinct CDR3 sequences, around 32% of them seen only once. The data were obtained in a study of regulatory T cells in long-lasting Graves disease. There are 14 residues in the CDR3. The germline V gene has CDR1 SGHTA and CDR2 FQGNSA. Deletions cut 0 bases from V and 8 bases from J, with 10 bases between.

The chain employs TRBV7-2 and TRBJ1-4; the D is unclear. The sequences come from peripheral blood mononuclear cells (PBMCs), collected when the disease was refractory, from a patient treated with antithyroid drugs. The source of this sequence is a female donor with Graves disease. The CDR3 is CASSLARFGEKLFF. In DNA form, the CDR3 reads TGTGCCAGCAGCTTAGCGCGTTTCGGGGAAAAACTGTTTTTT.